Listed below are T cell receptor beta chains from one sample, sequenced in a study of blood T cells in healthy people across ages. One entry per CDR3 protein, called by TCRdb with MiXCR from the 5' RACE reads. The sample carries about 1.4 million distinct CDR3 sequences, around 55% recorded once. Sequencing input: blood. The receptors originated from a man younger than 30 in good health. CDR3s include the opening cysteine and the closing phenylalanine or tryptophan. The D gene is left open where the match is weak. Only some rows state a clone size, as once, few, many or a class for expanded clones.

j_call d_call cdr3_length clone_size v_call cdr3_nt cdr3_aa
TRBJ2-5 NA 12 NA TRBV10-1 TGCGCCAGCAGTGAGACCGGCTGGGAGCAGTACTTC CASSETGWEQYF
TRBJ2-7 NA 15 once TRBV7-9 TGTGCCAGCAGCTTCCTCGGACAGTTGACCTACGAGCAGTACTTC CASSFLGQLTYEQYF
TRBJ2-5 TRBD2 14 NA TRBV20-1 TGCAGTGTTGCGGGAGGGCCGGGACAAGAGACCCAGTACTTC CSVAGGPGQETQYF
TRBJ2-7 TRBD1 14 few TRBV10-3 TGTGCCACAATGGGTCAGGGGGAAAACTACGAGCAGTACTTC CATMGQGENYEQYF
TRBJ2-7 NA 16 few TRBV4-3 TGCGCCAGCAGCCAGCCATCCGGGACGGCCCCCTACGAGCAGTACTTC CASSQPSGTAPYEQYF
TRBJ2-1 NA 13 NA TRBV12-3/TRBV12-4 TGTGCCGGCAGCCCACAGCCCTACAATGAGCAGTTCTTC CAGSPQPYNEQFF
TRBJ2-1 NA 16 NA TRBV12-3/TRBV12-4 TGTGCCAGCAGTTTAGAGGCTGGGGAAGTTTACAATGAGCAGTTCTTC CASSLEAGEVYNEQFF
TRBJ2-5 NA 13 NA TRBV29-1 TGCAGCGTTGGTCGGGGAGGTCCGGGGGAGCAGTACTTC CSVGRGGPGEQYF
TRBJ2-1 TRBD2 11 few TRBV25-1 TGTGCCACCGCCGGGGGGAATGAGCAGTTCTTC CATAGGNEQFF
TRBJ1-5 NA 14 NA TRBV29-1 TGCAGCGTTTCCCCTAGACTGTCGGGTCAGCCCCAGCATTTT CSVSPRLSGQPQHF
TRBJ2-1 NA 12 few TRBV7-9 TGTGCCAGCAGCTTAGGTGTACAGAGGCAGTTCTTC CASSLGVQRQFF
TRBJ2-7 NA 12 few TRBV6-2/TRBV6-3 TGTGCCAGCACCCCTGGGACCTACGAGCAGTACTTC CASTPGTYEQYF
TRBJ1-6 NA 15 once TRBV20-1 TGCAGTGCTTCACGTTGGGGAGGGAGGGAGTCACCCCTCCACTTT CSASRWGGRESPLHF
TRBJ2-7 NA 16 few TRBV5-1 TGCGCCAGCAGCTTGGCTTTAGGGGCAGTTGCCTACGAGCAGTACTTC CASSLALGAVAYEQYF
TRBJ2-1 TRBD1 16 NA TRBV27 TGTGCCAGCAGTTTATCTGGGGACAGGGCCCTTTCTGAGCAGTTCTTC CASSLSGDRALSEQFF
TRBJ2-1 TRBD2 14 NA TRBV20-1 TGCAGTGCTAGAGGGACTAGCGGAGTTAATGAGCAGTTCTTC CSARGTSGVNEQFF
TRBJ2-3 NA 15 few TRBV5-1 TGCGCCAGCAGGCCGGCTCCCCCTAGCACAGATACGCAGTATTTT CASRPAPPSTDTQYF
TRBJ2-5 TRBD2 14 NA TRBV5-1 TGCGCCAGCAGCCAGAGCGGGAGTCAAGAGACCCAGTACTTC CASSQSGSQETQYF
TRBJ1-2 NA 15 few TRBV6-6 TGTGCCAGCGCGCTAGAGTCGTGGGGAAGCTATGGCTACACCTTC CASALESWGSYGYTF
TRBJ1-2 NA 13 NA TRBV24-1 TGTGCCACCAGTCCCGACAGGTCGATGAGCTACACCTTC CATSPDRSMSYTF
TRBJ1-5 TRBD1 17 NA TRBV20-1 TGCAGTGCTAGAGACACTAAGGGACAGGGGTTGTGGCAGCCCCAGCATTTT CSARDTKGQGLWQPQHF
TRBJ2-1 NA 14 NA TRBV12-3/TRBV12-4 TGTGCCAGCAGCTATACCCCGGAGTACAATGAGCAGTTCTTC CASSYTPEYNEQFF
TRBJ2-1 TRBD1 15 once TRBV5-1 TGCGCCAGCAGCCTGGTCGCGCAGGGGGCGGGCGAGCAGTTCTTC CASSLVAQGAGEQFF
TRBJ1-4 NA 13 NA TRBV12-3/TRBV12-4 TGTGCCAGCAGTTTAAACCCGGCTGAAAAACTGTTTTTT CASSLNPAEKLFF
TRBJ2-5 TRBD1 14 few TRBV20-1 TGCAGTGCTAGTAACGCAGGGGGTGTAGGTGCCCAGTACTTC CSASNAGGVGAQYF
TRBJ1-4 TRBD1 15 NA TRBV6-5 TGTGCCAGCCGCTCCGGGACAGCAATAAATGAAAAACTGTTTTTT CASRSGTAINEKLFF
TRBJ2-3 NA 15 NA TRBV25-1 TGTGCCAGCAGTGAATATAATCGCCAAACTTCTACGCAGTATTTT CASSEYNRQTSTQYF
TRBJ2-1 TRBD2 14 NA TRBV28 TGTGCCACCCTCCTAGCGGGGGGATACAATGAGCAGTTCTTC CATLLAGGYNEQFF
TRBJ2-7 NA 13 many TRBV27 TGTGCCAGCAGTTACCGGTCCTCCTACGAGCAGTACTTC CASSYRSSYEQYF
TRBJ2-3 TRBD2 16 few TRBV20-1 TGCAGTGCTAGAGATCTAGCGGGTTCCGACACAGATACGCAGTATTTT CSARDLAGSDTDTQYF
TRBJ2-3 NA 13 few TRBV11-1 TGTGCCAGCAGCGCCATTAGCAAAGATACGCAGTATTTT CASSAISKDTQYF
TRBJ1-5 TRBD1 18 NA TRBV4-3 TGCGCCAGCAGCCAAGATTTGCAGGGGGCGTCGAGCAATCAGCCCCAGCATTTT CASSQDLQGASSNQPQHF
TRBJ2-6 NA 15 NA TRBV28 TGTGCCAGCGAAGCCGGTAGAGGTGGGGCCAACGTCCTGACTTTC CASEAGRGGANVLTF
TRBJ2-3 NA 15 few TRBV4-1 TGCGCCAGCAGCCAGGACGGACGGGCTTCGGATACGCAGTATTTT CASSQDGRASDTQYF
TRBJ2-1 NA 14 NA TRBV4-1 TGCGCCAGCAGGCATGTCGGGGGGCCGGGCGAGCAGTTCTTC CASRHVGGPGEQFF
TRBJ2-7 TRBD1 15 NA TRBV4-3 TGCGCCAGCAGCCAAGTTAAGGACAGGGCCTACGAGCAGTACTTC CASSQVKDRAYEQYF
TRBJ2-7 TRBD2 17 NA TRBV7-2 TGTGCCAGCAGCTTAGCGCATCTAGCGGGAGTCTCCTACGAGCAGTACTTC CASSLAHLAGVSYEQYF
TRBJ2-7 TRBD2 16 NA TRBV7-8 TGTGCCAGCAGCCTACGCGGGGGTCTGAGCTCCTACGAGCAGTACTTC CASSLRGGLSSYEQYF
TRBJ1-1 TRBD1 13 few TRBV10-3 TGTGCCGCTCGACAGGGACTGAACACTGAAGCTTTCTTT CAARQGLNTEAFF
TRBJ1-2 TRBD1 14 NA TRBV5-5 TGTGCCAGCAGCTTGGACAGGGGGCAGGATGGCTACACCTTC CASSLDRGQDGYTF
TRBJ2-1 NA 16 NA TRBV7-9 TGTGCCAGCAGCTTAGCAGGGGCGCGGGTTCCCAATGAGCAGTTCTTC CASSLAGARVPNEQFF
TRBJ1-1 NA 12 NA TRBV27 TGTGCCAGCAGTTCCTCGACAGGTGAAGCTTTCTTT CASSSSTGEAFF
TRBJ2-7 NA 12 NA TRBV29-1 TGCAGCGTTCAGGTGGGGTCCTACGAGCAGTACTTC CSVQVGSYEQYF
TRBJ2-7 NA 16 NA TRBV20-1 TGCAGTGCTTGGAGCAGTTGGGTAGGAAGCTCCTACGAGCAGTACTTC CSAWSSWVGSSYEQYF
TRBJ2-5 NA 15 NA TRBV15 TGTGCCACCAGCCGACGGGACGCTCTCCCTGGTACCCAGTACTTC CATSRRDALPGTQYF
TRBJ2-1 TRBD2 15 NA TRBV20-1 TGCAGTGCCCCCCCCACTAGCGGGAGTAGTGATGAGCAGTTCTTC CSAPPTSGSSDEQFF
TRBJ1-1 NA 15 NA TRBV9 TGTGCCAGCAGCGTAGTGGCCCGAGGGTCCACTGAAGCTTTCTTT CASSVVARGSTEAFF
TRBJ2-6 NA 16 NA TRBV3-1 TGTGCCAGCAGCCGACGACAGGACTCTGGGGCCAACGTCCTGACTTTC CASSRRQDSGANVLTF
TRBJ1-4 NA 15 few TRBV20-1 TGCAGTGCTAGAGATTCGGCTACCCATAATGAAAAACTGTTTTTT CSARDSATHNEKLFF
TRBJ2-3 TRBD2 17 NA TRBV7-8 TGTGCCAGCACCCCCCTGACGGGAGGCCCGAGCACAGATACGCAGTATTTT CASTPLTGGPSTDTQYF
TRBJ2-3 TRBD1 15 NA TRBV7-9 TGTGCCAGCAGCTCTCCGGGACAGGGGGTCGAGACGCAGTATTTT CASSSPGQGVETQYF
TRBJ1-1 TRBD1 16 NA TRBV3-1 TGTGCCAGCAGCCAAGCTCGGGGACAGCTGAACACTGAAGCTTTCTTT CASSQARGQLNTEAFF
TRBJ2-7 NA 15 few TRBV15 TGTGCCACCAGCAGAGAGCGGGGGCACTCCTACGAGCAGTACTTC CATSRERGHSYEQYF
TRBJ1-2 NA 14 NA TRBV6-5 TGTGCCAGCAGGCGGACGGAGCGCACCTATGGCTACACCTTC CASRRTERTYGYTF
TRBJ2-7 NA 15 NA TRBV12-3/TRBV12-4 TGTGCCAGCAGTGCCTCGGGTTGGGGCACCTACGAGCAGTACTTC CASSASGWGTYEQYF
TRBJ2-7 NA 13 NA TRBV24-1 TGTGCCACCAGTACGCCGAGCTCCTACGAGCAGTACTTC CATSTPSSYEQYF
TRBJ2-1 NA 16 NA TRBV27 TGTGCCAGCAGTCCCGCGGCTAGCATCGTCGTCAATGAGCAGTTCTTC CASSPAASIVVNEQFF
TRBJ2-7 NA 14 NA TRBV27 TGTGCCAGCAGTCCCTGGGGCAGACGCTACGAGCAGTACTTC CASSPWGRRYEQYF
TRBJ2-7 NA 10 few TRBV29-1 TGCAGCGTCACCGACCGGGAGCAGTACTTC CSVTDREQYF